One TCR beta chain is described in this entry. This sample was taken from a study of CD8+ T cells in alopecia areata. Reverse transcribed after extraction, RNA yielded cDNA as the sequencing template. The protocol was immunoSEQ multiplex PCR, while the TCRdb copy is restricted to in-frame clones and leaves out a portion. The data show about 220,000 clones, with about three fifths seen just once and more than 1.5% held by the top ten. Per the germline V gene, CDR1 is LNHNV and CDR2 is YYDKDF (reference sequence). The CDR3 totals 16 residues. Losses at the gene ends were 1 base for V and 5 bases for J; bases not matched to a gene: 8. The treatment: oral pan-JAK inhibitor, 5-10 mg twice daily.

Source: CD4+ T cells sorted from blood, taken at week 4, from a patient treated with tofacitinib. V is TRBV15 and J is TRBJ2-5; TRBD1 matches 9 bases. The source is a human donor with alopecia areata. CDR3 residues: CATSRAGTGREETQYF. The CDR3 bases are TGTGCCACCAGCAGAGCGGGGACAGGGCGAGAGGAGACCCAGTACTTC.